A single sample is the source of the 25 T cell receptor beta chains below, sequenced in a study of T cell responses to AZD1222 COVID-19 vaccine. Profiling relied on immunoSEQ multiplex PCR, and the TCRdb table lists in-frame clones only, not all of them. The profile shows 150,000 to 200,000 clones, about 90% of them singletons. The sequenced sample was peripheral blood, obtained 28 days after the second AZD1222 dose. Receptors were obtained from an adult who received the AZD1222 COVID-19 vaccine.

The CDR3 DNA follows: TGTGCCAGCAGCCCCCATCAGGAAGTACTGAGGCGAGCTTTCTTT. Translation: CASSPHQEVLRRAFF. The rearrangement uses TRBV7-9 and TRBJ1-1; the D is unclear. The length of the CDR3 is 15 residues. Germline-derived CDR1 and CDR2 are SEHNR and FQNEAQ (reference sequence). V lost 5 bases, J lost 10 bases, and 23 bases lay in between.

This CDR3 reads CASSQGDLQFF. The CDR3 nucleotides are TGTGCCAGCAGCCAGGGGGACCTGCAGTTCTTC. The chain combines TRBV14 with TRBJ2-1; D may match TRBD1 or TRBD2 (5 bases each). Germline lookup yields CDR1 SGHDN and CDR2 FVKESK. This CDR3 contains 11 residues. V gave up 3 bases and J gave up 12 bases, with 9 bases separating them.

The CDR3 DNA reads TGTGCCAGCGGTGGGGACAGGGGGCGCGAGCAGTACTTC. Encoded protein: CASGGDRGREQYF. J is TRBJ2-7 and V is TRBV7-6, with 12 bases aligning to TRBD1. Trimming removed 8 bases from V and 6 bases from J; junction bases left unmatched: 5. The germline gives CDR1 SGHVS, CDR2 FNYEAQ. This CDR3 has 13 residues.

This chain links TRBV7-2 with TRBJ2-6; 15 bases map to TRBD2. Germline CDR1 reads SGHTA; CDR2 reads FQGNSA. V trimming: 1 base; J trimming: 3 bases; junction bases outside the gene matches: 4. There are 19 residues in the CDR3. DNA of the CDR3: TGTGCCAGCAGCTTAGGGACTAGCGGGAGGGCCTTTGGGGCCAACGTCCTGACTTTC. Its translation: CASSLGTSGRAFGANVLTF.

This chain joins TRBV7-3 and TRBJ2-1, with D unclear. The CDR3 covers 17 residues. CDR1 is SGHTA, CDR2 FQGTGA, per germline. Trimming left V 5 bases short and J 7 bases short, with 24 bases between. The CDR3 nucleotides are TGTGCCAGCAGCCCCCATTTGGAGAGATCGTGGGATAATGAGCAGTTCTTC. Translating gives CASSPHLERSWDNEQFF.

The rearrangement uses TRBV28 and TRBJ2-7, with TRBD2 matching 12 bases. The length of the CDR3 is 14 residues. Germline V CDR1 and CDR2: MDHEN, SYDVKM. V was clipped by 5 bases and J by 6 bases; unmatched bases: 5. In DNA, the CDR3 is TGTGCCAGCAGTACCGGACTAGCGGGAATCGAGCAGTACTTC. Its translation is CASSTGLAGIEQYF.

V gene TRBV10-2 combines with J gene TRBJ2-1; weak D call: TRBD2 (5 bases). The V end was cut by 9 bases, the J end by 6 bases, with 9 bases between. This CDR3 region has 11 residues. Germline CDR1 WSHSY, CDR2 SAAADI. CDR3 nucleotide sequence: TGCGCCAGGGTCACTAGCAATGAGCAGTTCTTC. Translating gives CARVTSNEQFF.

The chain uses TRBV3-1 (or the pseudogene TRBV3-2) and TRBJ2-7, with 10 bases lining up with TRBD1. Germline values: CDR1 LGHDT, CDR2 YNNKEL (reference sequence). Unmatched junction bases numbered 7, after V lost 4 bases and J lost 4 bases. The CDR3 extends over 15 amino acids. Written as DNA, the CDR3 is TGTGCCAGCAGCCTCCGTGACAGGGGGCTTTACGAGCAGTACTTC. Protein sequence: CASSLRDRGLYEQYF.

The genes are TRBV9 and TRBJ1-4; TRBD1 matches at 10 bases. Germline values: CDR1 SGDLS, CDR2 YYNGEE. The CDR3 length is 15 residues. V was clipped by 4 bases and J by 6 bases; unmatched bases: 6. CDR3 DNA sequence: TGTGCCAGCAGCCCGCAGACAGGGGGCGATGAAAAACTGTTTTTT. It specifies CASSPQTGGDEKLFF.

J is TRBJ1-5 and V is TRBV3-1 (or the pseudogene TRBV3-2); possibly TRBD1 for D (6 bases). The CDR3 is 13 residues long. V lost 4 bases to trimming and J lost 8 bases, with 12 bases between them. In germline, CDR1 is LGHDT, CDR2 YNNKEL (reference sequence). The CDR3 reads CASSRSGAEPQHF. The CDR3 DNA sequence: TGTGCCAGCAGCCGGTCAGGGGCAGAGCCCCAGCATTTT.

The J gene is TRBJ2-1, the V gene TRBV4-3; no reliable D call. The CDR3 is 13 amino acids. Germline CDR1 reads LGHNA; CDR2 reads YSLEER. V was cut by 3 bases and J by 4 bases, with 7 bases left in between. CDR3 nucleotides: TGCGCCAGCAGCCACAAACTGTACAATGAGCAGTTCTTC. This gives the protein CASSHKLYNEQFF.

The chain employs TRBV25-1 and TRBJ2-7; 12 nucleotides line up with TRBD2. This CDR3 contains 15 residues. J was trimmed by 7 bases and V by 2 bases; bases with no gene match: 6. CDR1 is MGHDK, CDR2 SYGVNS, per germline. CDR3 DNA: TGTGCCAGCAGTGAACTAGCGGGAGGGCCACGGGAGCAGTACTTC. Its protein is CASSELAGGPREQYF.

CDR3: CAWRIAMNTEAFF. CDR3 DNA: TGTGCCTGGAGAATCGCGATGAACACTGAAGCTTTCTTT. V is TRBV30 and J is TRBJ1-1, with no clear D. V was cut by 3 bases and J by 0 bases, with 8 bases left in between. The germline gives CDR1 GTSNPN, CDR2 SVGIG (reference sequence). This CDR3 has 13 residues. Filled out from reference TRBV30 and TRBJ1-1, the complete variable domain reads SQTIHQWPATLVQPVGSPLSLECTVEGTSNPNLYWYRQAAGRGLQLLFYSVGIGQISSEVPQNLSASRPQDRQFILSSKKLLLSDSGFYLCAWRIAMNTEAFFGQGTRLTVV.

V usage is TRBV27 and J usage is TRBJ1-5; D remains ambiguous. Trimming took 5 bases from V and 0 from J, leaving 5 bases between them. The CDR3 sequence is 13 residues long. Looked up from germline, CDR1 is MNHEY and CDR2 is SMNVEV (reference sequence). CDR3 in DNA: TGTGCCAGCAGTCCCTATAGCAATCAGCCCCAGCATTTT. This gives the protein CASSPYSNQPQHF.

This chain connects TRBV10-3 to TRBJ2-1; 12 nucleotides align to TRBD2. Germline-derived CDR1 and CDR2 are ENHRY and SYGVKD. CDR3 size: 16 residues. With V trimmed by 8 bases and J by 5 bases, 10 bases remained unmatched. CDR3 residues: CAIRSTSGGGDNEQFF. CDR3 in DNA: TGTGCCATCCGATCGACTAGCGGGGGAGGTGACAATGAGCAGTTCTTC.

The chain recombines TRBV4-3 with TRBJ2-1; D is uncertain. CDR3 size: 15 residues. CDR1 and CDR2 (germline): LGHNA, YSLEER. The ends were cut back, 1 base at V and 9 bases at J, with 16 bases in the middle. The CDR3 sequence is CASSQARLVAGEQFF. The CDR3 DNA sequence: TGCGCCAGCAGCCAAGCTAGACTTGTTGCTGGTGAGCAGTTCTTC.

The chain carries TRBV7-9 and TRBJ1-3; D remains ambiguous. Germline V gene data show CDR1 as SEHNR and CDR2 as FQNEAQ (reference sequence). The CDR3 extends over 16 amino acids. V was clipped by 4 bases and J by 0 bases, with 13 bases between them. The CDR3 nucleotides are TGTGCCAGCAGCTCGACGACGGACTACTCTGGAAACACCATATATTTT. The encoded protein is CASSSTTDYSGNTIYF.

The rearrangement joins TRBV28 to TRBJ2-1, with TRBD1 matching over 8 bases. V trimming: 5 bases; J trimming: 2 bases; junction bases outside the gene matches: 14. There are 18 residues in the CDR3. Per germline, CDR1 MDHEN and CDR2 SYDVKM. CDR3: CASSVIDTGTGTYNEQFF. The CDR3 DNA sequence: TGTGCCAGCAGTGTTATTGACACCGGGACAGGCACCTACAATGAGCAGTTCTTC.

The chain uses TRBV12-3 or TRBV12-4 and TRBJ1-1; D not certain. V was trimmed by 6 bases and J by 4 bases, leaving 12 bases between them. The CDR3 spans 13 residues. The chain's CDR3 is CASSLGWSTEAFF. The CDR3 region has the DNA TGTGCCAGCAGCCTCGGGTGGAGCACTGAAGCTTTCTTT.

This sequence joins TRBV5-8 and TRBJ2-3; 11 bases match TRBD2. V shed 4 bases, J shed 6 bases, and the junction held 7 bases outside the gene matches. CDR3 length: 15 residues. The germline CDR1 and CDR2 sequences are SGHTS and YDEGEE. The CDR3 sequence: CASSLAGGPPDTQYF. The DNA for the CDR3 is TGTGCCAGCAGCCTAGCGGGGGGTCCCCCCGATACGCAGTATTTT.

V and J are TRBV6-6 and TRBJ1-2, with D hard to call. The CDR3 sequence is 15 residues long. The germline gives CDR1 MNHNY, CDR2 SVGAGI (reference sequence). The V end lost 7 bases, the J end lost 1 base, and 16 bases lay between the germline ends. This CDR3 is CASIDGHDYNYGYTF. The CDR3 coding sequence is TGTGCCAGCATAGACGGCCATGACTATAACTATGGCTACACCTTC.

V gene TRBV4-3 combines with J gene TRBJ2-7; 9 nucleotides agree with TRBD1. V gave up 4 bases and J gave up 2 bases; unmatched junction bases: 6. The V gene's germline CDR1 is LGHNA and CDR2 YSLEER. The CDR3 consists of 15 residues. CDR3 amino acids: CASSPGRQGAYEQYF. In DNA form, the CDR3 reads TGCGCCAGCAGCCCGGGGAGACAGGGGGCCTACGAGCAGTACTTC.

The chain employs TRBV6-5 and TRBJ1-2; TRBD1 aligns across 7 bases. Germline V lookup: CDR1 MNHEY, CDR2 SVGAGI. The CDR3 is 14 amino acids. J lost 2 bases, V lost 6 bases, and 6 bases had no gene match. DNA for the CDR3: TGTGCCAGCAGCTCCCCGGGACAGAACTATGGCTACACCTTC. It encodes CASSSPGQNYGYTF.

J is TRBJ1-1 and V is TRBV28, with D possibly matching TRBD1 (6 bases). Germline assignment: CDR1 MDHEN and CDR2 SYDVKM. CDR3 size: 12 residues. Trimming left V 7 bases short and J 6 bases short, with 12 bases between. CDR3 sequence: CASTYGGPEAFF. In DNA form, the CDR3 reads TGTGCCAGCACTTACGGGGGGCCTGAAGCTTTCTTT.

The V gene is TRBV27, the J gene TRBJ1-1, with unresolved D. CDR3 length: 16 residues. Germline loops: CDR1 MNHEY, CDR2 SMNVEV (reference sequence). V was trimmed by 6 bases and J by 4 bases, leaving 21 bases between them. The CDR3 DNA reads as TGTGCCAGCAGACCACCTGGGAAGGGAGGAGGCACTGAAGCTTTCTTT. Protein product: CASRPPGKGGGTEAFF.